Following are 27 T cell receptor beta chains from one sample sequenced in a study of cytomegalovirus exposure and HLA in healthy donors. PCR involved 60 Vbeta and 13 Jbeta primers. This table comes from immunoSEQ multiplex PCR, and its TCRdb copy is limited to in-frame clones, with some not included. The sample has approximately 160,000 clones, roughly 80% seen once. Material: PBMCs. These receptors came from a man younger than 45 in good health and CMV-seropositive.

The chain has TRBV11-3 and TRBJ1-4; TRBD1 is a possible D gene (6 bases). Trimming pared 5 bases from V and 8 bases from J, leaving 21 bases between. The CDR3 runs to 16 residues. Germline V gives CDR1 SGHNT, CDR2 YENEEA. CDR3 sequence (DNA): TGTGCCAGCAGCCTAACCGGGACAAGTGCGAACGAAAAACTGTTTTTT. Amino acid sequence: CASSLTGTSANEKLFF.

The genes are TRBV6-1 and TRBJ2-5; TRBD2 aligns across 9 bases. Germline-derived CDR1 and CDR2 are MNHNS and SASEGT. This CDR3 has 15 amino acids. V gave up 8 bases and J gave up 4 bases; unmatched junction bases: 11. Here the CDR3 reads CASDVMRGGTETQYF. The CDR3, as DNA: TGTGCCAGCGACGTAATGCGGGGGGGCACAGAGACCCAGTACTTC.

V is TRBV27 and J is TRBJ2-1; weak D call: TRBD2 (8 bases). V lost 4 bases and J 8 bases, leaving 24 bases between the germline ends. This CDR3 region has 17 residues. Germline-derived CDR1 and CDR2 are MNHEY and SMNVEV (reference sequence). CDR3 sequence: CASSWAGGMAGGDEQFF. The DNA for the CDR3 is TGTGCCAGCAGTTGGGCAGGGGGGATGGCGGGAGGTGATGAGCAGTTCTTC.

The rearrangement joins TRBV18 to TRBJ2-3; 14 nucleotides match TRBD2. J gave up 5 bases and V 4 bases, and 5 bases lay outside the gene matches. Germline CDR1 and CDR2: KGHSH and LQKENI. The CDR3 has 16 amino acids. DNA of the CDR3: TGTGCCAGCTCACTGGGACTAGCGGGAGTTATAGATACGCAGTATTTT. Its translation is CASSLGLAGVIDTQYF.

This clone was counted between two and nine times. The gene calls are TRBV5-1 and TRBJ2-5; a weak D match, TRBD1 (6 bases). Trimming took off 4 bases at V and 2 bases at J, with 15 bases between the two ends. Germline V gene lookup returns CDR1 SGHRS and CDR2 YFSETQ. The CDR3 loop spans 15 amino acids. The chain's CDR3 is CASSKNTGSQETQYF. The CDR3 DNA reads as TGCGCCAGCAGCAAAAATACAGGGTCTCAAGAGACCCAGTACTTC.

CDR3 amino acids: CASSQRGGARNTEAFF. The CDR3 bases are TGTGCCAGCAGCCAAAGGGGGGGGGCGCGTAACACTGAAGCTTTCTTT. The genes are TRBV14 and TRBJ1-1, with D possibly matching TRBD1 (6 bases). Trimming stripped 2 bases from V and 2 bases from J, with 15 bases between. Looked up from germline, CDR1 is SGHDN and CDR2 is FVKESK. This CDR3 has 16 amino acids.

The chain recombines TRBV5-6 with TRBJ1-4; TRBD1 matches at 12 bases. CDR1 SGHDT and CDR2 YYEEEE come from the germline V gene. The CDR3 is 16 residues long. Trimming cost V 4 bases and J 7 bases; bases outside gene matches: 8. The CDR3, as DNA: TGTGCCAGCAGCCGGGACAGGGGGCTGAGCGGTGAAAAACTGTTTTTT. Translating it yields CASSRDRGLSGEKLFF.

The rearrangement joins TRBV18 to TRBJ2-2, with TRBD1 matching 9 bases. Germline CDR1 and CDR2: KGHSH and LQKENI. The CDR3 runs 17 residues. V lost 3 bases to trimming and J lost 5 bases; unmatched junction nucleotides: 10. The CDR3 DNA reads TGTGCCAGCTCACCGATACTGCCGGGACAGGGAACCGGGGAGCTGTTTTTT. Amino acid sequence: CASSPILPGQGTGELFF.

This clone was counted a few times. The chain couples TRBV6-5 to TRBJ1-1; a weak D match, TRBD1 (6 bases). With 2 bases removed from V and 1 base from J, the gap between germline ends came to 11 bases. The CDR3 consists of 15 residues. In germline, CDR1 is MNHEY, CDR2 SVGAGI. The CDR3 region has the DNA TGTGCCAGCAGTTACGGGACACTTCAGAACACTGAAGCTTTCTTT. It is translated as CASSYGTLQNTEAFF.

The rearrangement joins TRBV28 to TRBJ2-7; 10 bases match TRBD2. Germline V gene lookup returns CDR1 MDHEN and CDR2 SYDVKM. With V trimmed by 0 bases and J by 0 bases, 8 bases remained unmatched. The CDR3 covers 18 residues. DNA for the CDR3: TGTGCCAGCAGTTTATGGGCCCCGGGACTAGCGACCTCCTACGAGCAGTACTTC. Residues: CASSLWAPGLATSYEQYF.

V usage is TRBV12-2 and J usage is TRBJ1-1. TRBV12-2 is a known pseudogene. The CDR3 is 14 amino acids. For the CDR3, the DNA is TGTGCAAGCCCTAATCGGGCGGGGAACGGGGAGGCTTTCTTT. Protein sequence: CASPNRAGNGEAFF.

This sequence joins TRBV9 and TRBJ2-1, with a tentative D call TRBD2 (6 bases). CDR3 length: 12 amino acids. Germline CDR1 and CDR2: SGDLS and YYNGEE. CDR3 in DNA: TGTGCGTCGGGGGTTGGAGGCAATGAGCAGTTCTTC. This sequence encodes CASGVGGNEQFF. Based on the CDR3 plus reference TRBV9 and TRBJ2-1, the full variable domain is DSGVTQTPKHLITATGQRVTLRCSPRSGDLSVYWYQQSLDQGLQFLIQYYNGEERAKGNILERFSAQQFPDLHSELNLSSLELGDSALYFCASGVGGNEQFFGPGTRLTVL.

The chain is built from TRBV6-6 and TRBJ2-7; 7 positions match TRBD2. This CDR3 comprises 15 residues. V shed 2 bases, J shed 2 bases, and the junction held 6 bases outside the gene matches. Germline V gene lookup returns CDR1 MNHNY and CDR2 SVGAGI (reference sequence). The CDR3 loop is CASSYDGRPPYEQYF. CDR3 in DNA: TGTGCCAGCAGTTACGACGGGAGGCCTCCCTACGAGCAGTACTTC.

The chain couples TRBV14 to TRBJ2-3, with 7 bases matching TRBD2. The germline gives CDR1 SGHDN, CDR2 FVKESK. The length of the CDR3 is 14 residues. The V and J ends lost 4 bases and 4 bases, in that order; junction bases with no gene match: 5. CDR3 bases: TGTGCCAGCAGCCCCGGGAGGTTCGCAGATACGCAGTATTTT. Translation: CASSPGRFADTQYF. Based on the CDR3 plus reference TRBV14 and TRBJ2-3, the full variable domain is EAGVTQFPSHSVIEKGQTVTLRCDPISGHDNLYWYRRVMGKEIKFLLHFVKESKQDESGMPNNRFLAERTGGTYSTLKVQPAELEDSGVYFCASSPGRFADTQYFGPGTRLTVL.

J is TRBJ2-3 and V is TRBV6-1; TRBD2 matches at 8 bases. Unmatched junction bases numbered 5, after V lost 3 bases and J lost 0 bases. The CDR3 consists of 16 residues. Per germline, CDR1 MNHNS and CDR2 SASEGT. The CDR3 coding sequence is TGTGCCAGCAGTGATCGGACTAGCCTCAGCACAGATACGCAGTATTTT. Protein sequence: CASSDRTSLSTDTQYF.

The table lists this clone with a count of one. The chain uses TRBV19 and TRBJ2-7; 11 positions match TRBD2. There are 16 residues in the CDR3. The germline V gene has CDR1 LNHDA and CDR2 SQIVND (reference sequence). The V segment lost 5 bases and the J segment 2 bases; nucleotides outside the gene matches: 8. CDR3 residues: CASSPLAGASPYEQYF. CDR3 DNA: TGTGCCAGTAGTCCACTAGCGGGAGCCTCCCCCTACGAGCAGTACTTC. Together with reference TRBV19 and TRBJ2-7, the CDR3 gives the full variable domain: DGGITQSPKYLFRKEGQNVTLSCEQNLNHDAMYWYRQDPGQGLRLIYYSQIVNDFQKGDIAEGYSVSREKKESFPLTVTSAQKNPTAFYLCASSPLAGASPYEQYFGPGTRLTVT.

The CDR3 loop is CASSLELDRGSGYTF. CDR3 DNA: TGCGCCAGCAGCTTGGAATTGGACAGGGGAAGTGGCTACACCTTC. The chain recombines TRBV5-1 with TRBJ1-2; 9 bases are a match to TRBD1. The V segment lost 0 bases and the J segment 7 bases; nucleotides outside the gene matches: 7. The CDR3 is made up of 15 amino acids. CDR1 and CDR2 (germline): SGHRS, YFSETQ.

This chain links TRBV7-9 with TRBJ2-2; 9 bases fit TRBD1. Unmatched junction bases numbered 4, after V lost 3 bases and J lost 5 bases. This CDR3 has 15 amino acids. CDR1 and CDR2 from the germline V gene are SEHNR and FQNEAQ (reference sequence). For the CDR3, the DNA is TGTGCCAGCAGCTTTACAGGGGGCGATACCGGGGAGCTGTTTTTT. Translation: CASSFTGGDTGELFF. The whole variable domain, filled in from reference TRBV7-9 and TRBJ2-2, reads DTGVSQNPRHKITKRGQNVTFRCDPISEHNRLYWYRQTLGQGPEFLTYFQNEAQLEKSRLLSDRFSAERPKGSFSTLEIQRTEQGDSAMYLCASSFTGGDTGELFFGEGSRLTVL.

The rearrangement links TRBV2 to TRBJ1-2, with 7 bases fitting TRBD1. Germline CDR1 and CDR2: SNHLY and FYNNEI. The CDR3 runs 13 residues. V dropped 4 bases and J dropped 3; count of bases not matched to a gene: 2. The CDR3: CASSGQGYYGYTF. CDR3 DNA sequence: TGTGCCAGCAGTGGACAGGGTTACTATGGCTACACCTTC.

The V gene is TRBV6-6, the J gene TRBJ2-7; 10 bases fit TRBD2. Germline V gene sequence: CDR1 MNHNY, CDR2 SVGAGI (reference sequence). This CDR3 spans 16 amino acids. Trimming cost V 4 bases and J 0 bases; bases outside gene matches: 6. The CDR3 DNA reads TGTGCCAGCAGTTCCCCGACTAGCGGGCACTCCTACGAGCAGTACTTC. Encoded protein: CASSSPTSGHSYEQYF.

This clone was observed a handful of times. This chain joins TRBV29-1 and TRBJ2-3, with D possibly matching TRBD1 (6 bases). Trimming pared 6 bases from V and 2 bases from J, leaving 12 bases between. Germline V gene lookup returns CDR1 SQVTM and CDR2 ANQGSEA. CDR3 length: 13 amino acids. CDR3 coding DNA: TGCAGCGTCAAAGGACAGCTCACAGATACGCAGTATTTT. It translates to CSVKGQLTDTQYF.

The chain couples TRBV12-5 to TRBJ2-1; TRBD2 is a possible D gene (6 bases). The CDR3 is made up of 13 amino acids. CDR1 is LGHNT and CDR2 is FRNRAP in the germline V gene. Deletions cut 1 base from V and 10 bases from J, with 11 bases between. The CDR3 sequence: CASGLDSGVEQFF. In DNA form, the CDR3 reads TGTGCTAGTGGTTTGGACTCGGGGGTAGAGCAGTTCTTC.

V usage is TRBV2 and J usage is TRBJ2-2; 7 nucleotides agree with TRBD2. Germline V gene sequence: CDR1 SNHLY, CDR2 FYNNEI. J lost 0 bases, V lost 8 bases, and 12 bases had no gene match. The CDR3 covers 17 residues. The CDR3 loop reads CASDTSGTTPNTGELFF. The CDR3 region has the DNA TGTGCCAGCGACACCTCCGGGACTACTCCGAACACCGGGGAGCTGTTTTTT.

The CDR3, as DNA: TGTGCCAGCAGCTTGCACAGATTAATCGCTGAAGCTTTCTTT. Translating gives CASSLHRLIAEAFF. This chain uses TRBV4-2 with TRBJ1-1; no reliable D call. The CDR3 is 14 amino acids. Germline lookup yields CDR1 LGHNA and CDR2 YNFKEQ. V dropped 5 bases and J dropped 6 bases, with 16 bases sitting between them.

The V and J genes are TRBV5-1 and TRBJ1-5; a possible D gene is TRBD1 (6 bases). In germline, CDR1 is SGHRS, CDR2 YFSETQ. This CDR3 has 16 amino acids. Trimming cost V 1 base and J 2 bases, with 13 bases left between them. The DNA of the CDR3 is TGCGCCAGCAGCTTGACAGGGTTGGGGGGCAATCAGCCCCAGCATTTT. Translation gives CASSLTGLGGNQPQHF. Full variable domain (outside the CDR3, taken from reference TRBV5-1 and TRBJ1-5): KAGVTQTPRYLIKTRGQQVTLSCSPISGHRSVSWYQQTPGQGLQFLFEYFSETQRNKGNFPGRFSGRQFSNSRSEMNVSTLELGDSALYLCASSLTGLGGNQPQHFGDGTRLSIL.

The rearrangement joins TRBV28 to TRBJ1-2, with D hard to call. In germline, CDR1 is MDHEN, CDR2 SYDVKM. The CDR3 loop spans 13 amino acids. Trimming stripped 4 bases from V and 6 bases from J, with 12 bases between. The chain's CDR3 is CASSSRNLNGYTF. CDR3 nucleotides: TGTGCCAGCAGTTCTAGGAATTTGAATGGCTACACCTTC.

This clone was observed a handful of times. This chain uses TRBV4-1 with TRBJ1-1, with TRBD1 matching 11 bases. The junction had 14 bases not matched to a gene; V was cut back by 2 bases and J by 6 bases. This CDR3 has 18 amino acids. Germline CDR1 is MGHRA and CDR2 is YSYEKL. Written as DNA, the CDR3 is TGCGCCAGCAGCCAACACCCAGAACCGGGACAGGGGGTGGCTGAAGCTTTCTTT. Protein: CASSQHPEPGQGVAEAFF.